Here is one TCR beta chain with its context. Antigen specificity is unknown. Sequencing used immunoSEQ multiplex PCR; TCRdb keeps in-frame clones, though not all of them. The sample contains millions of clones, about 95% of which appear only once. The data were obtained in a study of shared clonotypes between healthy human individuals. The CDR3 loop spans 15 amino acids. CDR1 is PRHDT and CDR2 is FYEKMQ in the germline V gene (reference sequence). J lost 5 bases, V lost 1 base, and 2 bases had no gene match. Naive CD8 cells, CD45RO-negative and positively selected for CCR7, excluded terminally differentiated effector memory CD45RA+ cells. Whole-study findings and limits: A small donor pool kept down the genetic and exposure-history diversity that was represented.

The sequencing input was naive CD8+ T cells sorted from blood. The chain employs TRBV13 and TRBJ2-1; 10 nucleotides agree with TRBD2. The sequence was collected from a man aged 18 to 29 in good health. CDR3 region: CASSLEREGNNEQFF. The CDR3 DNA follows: TGTGCCAGCAGCTTAGAGCGGGAGGGAAACAATGAGCAGTTCTTC.